The T cell receptor beta chain under discussion was sequenced for a study of cytomegalovirus exposure and HLA in healthy donors. Study as a whole: Counted in an early data release were 75 million to 85 million unique TCRs from HLA-typed donors.

Amplification used 60 Vbeta primers and 13 Jbeta primers. Original analysis: Unique TCR beta chains numbered 60 million to 100 million in a later analysis, with around 10 million shared. Sequencing used immunoSEQ multiplex PCR; TCRdb keeps in-frame clones, though not all of them. From that table come the V and J calls and clone size; the DNA was used to work out D and trimming. The sample lists 130,000 or so clones, 75% to 85% occurring once. General study points: A missense variant in DCLRE1C was later tied to TCR beta V- and J-gene trimming. Among CMV-associated TCR beta chains, most appeared HLA-restricted in a later analysis.

Details on this clone: Its antigen is unknown.

CDR1 and CDR2 from the germline V gene are MGHRA and YSYEKL. V dropped 2 bases and J dropped 1; count of bases not matched to a gene: 9. The CDR3 covers 18 residues. This clonotype was obtained from a woman aged 18-35 years in good health and CMV-seropositive. The rearrangement links TRBV4-1 to TRBJ2-3; 10 nucleotides agree with TRBD2. Sequencing was performed on PBMCs. Written as DNA, the CDR3 is TGCGCCAGCAGCCAATTTGAAGCGGGGGGGCCCGGCACAGATACGCAGTATTTT. It yields the protein CASSQFEAGGPGTDTQYF.